The TCR beta chain under discussion was sequenced for a study of blood T cell repertoires in COVID-19. At the level of the study: Sources were T cells, B-cell-depleted T cells, or PBMCs; the material itself was cDNA or gDNA.

The CDR3 consists of 16 residues. Germline CDR1 SGHVS, CDR2 FQNEAQ. Trimming at V came to 4 bases and at J to 7 bases, leaving 12 bases not matched to a gene. Study processing details: Estimation of nucleated cell counts was performed using reference gene primer amplification. Libraries were prepared by immunoSEQ multiplex PCR; TCRdb keeps only in-frame clonotypes and omits some of them. V and J calls and clone size are those listed in that table; D and trimming were worked out from the DNA. This repertoire shows approximately 230,000 clones, 82% found once; its top ten account for about 15%. Participant ages covered roughly 18 to 89 years across around 22 US areas. Two negative PCRs, clearance, or symptom resolution had been documented for recovered Cohort 3 donors.

The source material was PBMCs or T cells enriched from blood (not recorded which). The V and J genes are TRBV7-8 and TRBJ1-5, with 8 nucleotides matching TRBD1. The receptor was isolated from a man in his forties who had recovered from COVID-19. CDR3 bases: TGTGCCAGCAGCTATCAGGGGGCCGGGGGAAGGCAGCCCCAGCATTTT. Translated, it gives CASSYQGAGGRQPQHF.